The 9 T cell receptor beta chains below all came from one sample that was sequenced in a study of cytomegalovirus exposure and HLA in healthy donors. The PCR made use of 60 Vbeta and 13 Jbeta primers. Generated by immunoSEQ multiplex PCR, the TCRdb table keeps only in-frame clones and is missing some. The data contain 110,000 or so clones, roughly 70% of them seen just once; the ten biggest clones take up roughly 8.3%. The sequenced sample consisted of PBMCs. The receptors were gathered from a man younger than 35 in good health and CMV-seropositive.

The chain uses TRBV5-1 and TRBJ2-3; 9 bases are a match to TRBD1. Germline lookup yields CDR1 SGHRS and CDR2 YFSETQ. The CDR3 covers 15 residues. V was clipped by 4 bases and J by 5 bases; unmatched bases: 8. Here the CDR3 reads CASSGRDRVQDTQYF. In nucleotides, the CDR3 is TGCGCCAGCAGCGGCCGGGACAGGGTACAAGATACGCAGTATTTT. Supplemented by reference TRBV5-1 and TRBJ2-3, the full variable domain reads KAGVTQTPRYLIKTRGQQVTLSCSPISGHRSVSWYQQTPGQGLQFLFEYFSETQRNKGNFPGRFSGRQFSNSRSEMNVSTLELGDSALYLCASSGRDRVQDTQYFGPGTRLTVL.

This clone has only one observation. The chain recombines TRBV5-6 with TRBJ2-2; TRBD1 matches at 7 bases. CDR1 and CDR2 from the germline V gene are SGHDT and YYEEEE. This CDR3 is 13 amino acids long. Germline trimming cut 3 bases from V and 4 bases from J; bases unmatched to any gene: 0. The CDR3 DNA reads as TGTGCCAGCAGCTACAGGGGCACCGGGGAGCTGTTTTTT. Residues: CASSYRGTGELFF.

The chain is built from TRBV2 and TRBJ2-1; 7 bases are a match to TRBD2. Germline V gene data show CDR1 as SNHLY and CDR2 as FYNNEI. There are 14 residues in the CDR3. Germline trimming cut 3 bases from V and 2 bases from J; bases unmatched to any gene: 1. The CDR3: CASSEAGAYNEQFF. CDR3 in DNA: TGTGCCAGCAGTGAGGCGGGGGCCTACAATGAGCAGTTCTTC.

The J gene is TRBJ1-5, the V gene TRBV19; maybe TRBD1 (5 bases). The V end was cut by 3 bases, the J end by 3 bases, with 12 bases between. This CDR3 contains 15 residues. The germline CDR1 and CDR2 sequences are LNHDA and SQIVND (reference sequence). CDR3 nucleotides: TGTGCCAGTAGTATGGGGGGGAGCCCCAATCAGCCCCAGCATTTT. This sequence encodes CASSMGGSPNQPQHF.

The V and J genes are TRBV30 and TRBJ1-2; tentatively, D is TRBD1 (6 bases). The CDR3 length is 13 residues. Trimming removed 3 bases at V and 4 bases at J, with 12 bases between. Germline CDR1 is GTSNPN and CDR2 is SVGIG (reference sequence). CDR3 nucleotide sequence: TGTGCCTGGAGACAGAGACAGGCCTATGGCTACACCTTC. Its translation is CAWRQRQAYGYTF.

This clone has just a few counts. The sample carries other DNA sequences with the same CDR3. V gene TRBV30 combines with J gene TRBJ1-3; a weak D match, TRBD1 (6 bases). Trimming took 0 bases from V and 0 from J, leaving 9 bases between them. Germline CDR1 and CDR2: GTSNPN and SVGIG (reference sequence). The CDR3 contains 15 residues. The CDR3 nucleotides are TGTGCCTGGAGTGTACGAGGGGGCTCTGGAAACACCATATATTTT. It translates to CAWSVRGGSGNTIYF.

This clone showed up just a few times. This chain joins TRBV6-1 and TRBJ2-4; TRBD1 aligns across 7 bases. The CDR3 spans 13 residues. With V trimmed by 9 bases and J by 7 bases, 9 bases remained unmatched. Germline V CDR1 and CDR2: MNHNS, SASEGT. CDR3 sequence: CASMDRKSNIQYF. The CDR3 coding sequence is TGTGCCAGTATGGACAGGAAAAGTAACATTCAGTACTTC.

CDR3 loop: CASSYGGAPHDGYTF. CDR3 DNA: TGTGCCAGCAGTTACGGAGGGGCTCCCCACGATGGCTACACCTTC. The chain is built from TRBV6-6 and TRBJ1-2, with D tentatively TRBD1 (5 bases). This CDR3 comprises 15 residues. Germline lookup yields CDR1 MNHNY and CDR2 SVGAGI (reference sequence). V was shortened by 2 bases and J by 6 bases, with 16 bases between the two germline ends.

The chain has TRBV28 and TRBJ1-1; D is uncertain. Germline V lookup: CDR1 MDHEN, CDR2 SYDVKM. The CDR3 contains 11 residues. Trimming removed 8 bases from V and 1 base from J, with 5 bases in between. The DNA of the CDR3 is TGTGCCAGCTACGGGAACACTGAAGCTTTCTTT. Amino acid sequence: CASYGNTEAFF. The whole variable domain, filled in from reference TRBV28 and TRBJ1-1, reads DVKVTQSSRYLVKRTGEKVFLECVQDMDHENMFWYRQDPGLGLRLIYFSYDVKMKEKGDIPEGYSVSREKKERFSLILESASTNQTSMYLCASYGNTEAFFGQGTRLTVV.